The clone carrying this T cell receptor beta chain was observed a handful of times. The sample originates from a study of PD-1 blockade in mismatch repair-deficient tumors. The CDR3 is 13 amino acids. Trimming pared 7 bases from V and 2 bases from J, leaving 11 bases between. Per the germline V gene, CDR1 is MDHEN and CDR2 is SYDVKM. Method: immunoSEQ multiplex PCR; TCRdb's copy keeps in-frame clones and lacks some. The data show tens of thousands of clones, with 70% to 80% seen just once and about 5% held by the top ten. The chain has TRBV28 and TRBJ1-2; D is undetermined. Material: peripheral blood, obtained 2 weeks after starting pembrolizumab. This receptor was taken from an adult with mismatch repair-deficient cancer. The CDR3 DNA reads TGTGCCAGCACCTCTCTCCGGAACTATGGCTACACCTTC. It yields the protein CASTSLRNYGYTF.